A selection of T cell receptor beta chains follows, all from one sample in a study of cytomegalovirus exposure and HLA in healthy donors. Some clones are missing from TCRdb's copy, which holds only in-frame ones; the method was immunoSEQ multiplex PCR. The table includes 100,000 to 150,000 clones, about three quarters detected once. The sample taken for sequencing was PBMCs. The receptors here all came from a middle-aged woman in good health and CMV-seronegative. Both conserved end residues are part of each CDR3.

>TRBV4-3|TRBJ1-5
CASSQVLAGEGQPQHF
>TRBV2|TRBJ1-5
CASSEDRGEQPQHF
>TRBV9|TRBJ2-1
CASSRSGVAGYNEQFF
>TRBV29-1|TRBJ2-7
CSVEMGDTGYEQYF
>TRBV19|TRBJ2-7
CASSRGASGPPVAYEQYF
>TRBV6-5|TRBJ1-4
CASSYLGGVGEKLFF
>TRBV7-2|TRBJ2-2
CASSWSENTGELFF
>TRBV10-3|TRBJ2-7
CAISERQGGHEQYF
>TRBV25-1|TRBJ1-2
CASSDLGGEYGYTF
>TRBV4-1|TRBJ2-5
CASSPPSGRTGETQYF
>TRBV4-1|TRBJ2-1
CASSPSGSRSDEQFF
>TRBV28|TRBJ2-1
CASSLGQREQFF
>TRBV10-3|TRBJ2-4
CAISDPNPITGAKNIQYF
>TRBV11-2|TRBJ2-2
CASSNRDRRTGELFF
>TRBV11-3|TRBJ2-3
CASSLGLAYTDTQYF
>TRBV9|TRBJ2-5
CASSVDRGGQETQYF
>TRBV28|TRBJ2-1
CASRLAGSNEQFF
>TRBV19|TRBJ2-7
CATTGDDSYEQYF
>TRBV7-2|TRBJ2-1
CASSLREGRNEQFF
>TRBV5-1|TRBJ2-7
CASSLSGGRNEQYF
>TRBV27|TRBJ2-2
CASSTRWGELFF
>TRBV2|TRBJ2-3
CASISLGAGKSTDTQYF
>TRBV29-1|TRBJ2-1
CSVEGNRDSTYNEQFF
>TRBV6-5|TRBJ2-1
CASSLAGGEQFF
>TRBV28|TRBJ2-7
CASGRDMIYEQYF
>TRBV29-1|TRBJ2-2
CSALVALNTGELFF
>TRBV7-3|TRBJ1-1
CASSPGGTGGLAEAFF
>TRBV28|TRBJ1-5
CASRRQGNYQPQHF
>TRBV4-2|TRBJ2-7
CASSQAAGGNYEQYF
>TRBV19|TRBJ2-1
CASRGQMIEQFF
>TRBV10-2|TRBJ2-6
CASSDHSSGANVLTF
>TRBV4-2|TRBJ2-4
CASSRNEAGAENIQYF
>TRBV10-3|TRBJ1-5
CAISDRDGPQHF
>TRBV28|.
CASVERPPVSEQYF
>TRBV6-5|TRBJ2-7
CASRGIETGNSEQYF
>TRBV7-9|TRBJ1-4
CSSSENFRGANEKLFF
>TRBV18|TRBJ2-1
CASSRTGLAGENEQFF
>TRBV5-1|TRBJ1-2
CASSRNDFGGYTF
>TRBV2|TRBJ2-5
CASSGHGGETQYF
>TRBV2|TRBJ2-5
CASSDQRAQETQYF
>TRBV5-1|TRBJ2-5
CASSLSGEETQYF
>TRBV5-8|TRBJ1-1
CASSLAGMNTEAFF
>TRBV10-3|TRBJ1-5
CAISESVGQPQHF
>TRBV4-2|TRBJ2-7
CASSQDMTASVVQQYF
>TRBV14|TRBJ2-7
CASSQPGTSASYEQYF
>TRBV19|TRBJ2-2
CASSWAVNTGELFF
>TRBV28|TRBJ2-7
CASMKRRGAYEQYF
>TRBV2|TRBJ2-3
CASRVTGGIDTQYF
>TRBV15|TRBJ2-7
CATSRPGQNYEQYF
>TRBV11-3|TRBJ2-3
CASSLVGTGTDTQYF
>TRBV6-1|TRBJ2-3
CASSERGSTDTQYF